Below are 27 T cell receptor beta chains sequenced from a single sample in a study of blood T cell repertoires in COVID-19 (dated by TCRdb to the early 2020s). Library prep was done by the immunoSEQ multiplex PCR assay. This immuneACCESS table, as held by TCRdb, lists in-frame sequences with V and J called but not all clones. Of the missing ones, under half trace to an unresolved V gene in checked studies; the others have no known cause. For this sample the table gives approximately 240,000 clones, of which 65% to 85% were detected only once. Clones ranked in the top ten supply about 2.3% of the sample. The sample was peripheral blood. These receptors were taken from a woman aged 55-70 years with acute or convalescent COVID-19.

The chain recombines TRBV28 with TRBJ2-5; tentatively, D is TRBD1 (6 bases). Looked up from germline, CDR1 is MDHEN and CDR2 is SYDVKM. This CDR3 contains 15 residues. V was clipped by 6 bases and J by 3 bases, with 17 bases between them. The CDR3 nucleotides are TGTGCCAGCAGGATACAGGGTGGGGGTGAAGAGACCCAGTACTTC. It is translated as CASRIQGGGEETQYF.

The V and J genes are TRBV18 and TRBJ1-6, with a weak D call TRBD1 (5 bases). The CDR3 length is 15 residues. Trimming shortened V by 3 bases and J by 8 bases, and 14 bases separated the two germline ends. Germline V CDR1 and CDR2: KGHSH, LQKENI. DNA for the CDR3: TGTGCCAGCTCACCCTCAGACAGTATTGATTCACCCCTCCACTTT. It is translated as CASSPSDSIDSPLHF.

The CDR3 region is CASRGGGAAGNTIYF. CDR3 DNA sequence: TGTGCCAGCAGAGGAGGGGGGGCCGCCGGAAACACCATATATTTT. This sequence joins TRBV5-4 and TRBJ1-3, with TRBD1 as a possible D gene (6 bases). Trimming cost V 5 bases and J 4 bases, with 16 bases left between them. CDR3 length equals 15 residues. Germline-derived CDR1 and CDR2 are SGHNT and YYREEE (reference sequence).

This clone came up a few times. The CDR3 DNA sequence: TGTGCCAGCAGCTCTCGGGGGGATTCCTACAATGAGCAGTTCTTC. Its protein product is CASSSRGDSYNEQFF. The chain recombines TRBV5-8 with TRBJ2-1; 7 nucleotides match TRBD2. The trim removed 3 bases at V and 1 base at J, leaving 4 bases unmatched. This CDR3 has 15 residues. Germline V gene data show CDR1 as SGHTS and CDR2 as YDEGEE.

The rearrangement uses TRBV27 and TRBJ1-5; weak D call: TRBD1 (6 bases). The germline CDR1 and CDR2 sequences are MNHEY and SMNVEV (reference sequence). The CDR3 runs to 13 residues. Deletions cut 2 bases from V and 7 bases from J, with 9 bases between. CDR3 in DNA: TGTGCCAGCAGTTTAACAGGGCGGCAGCCCCAGCATTTT. Its protein is CASSLTGRQPQHF.

The chain uses TRBV6-1 and TRBJ1-3; D uncertain. Germline lookup yields CDR1 MNHNS and CDR2 SASEGT. The V gene lost 0 bases and the J gene lost 1 base, with 16 bases spanning the gap. This CDR3 spans 18 amino acids. In nucleotides, the CDR3 is TGTGCCAGCAGTGAAGCTCGGGCGGGTCGAATATCTGGAAACACCATATATTTT. Translated, it gives CASSEARAGRISGNTIYF.

This sequence joins TRBV6-2 or TRBV6-3 and TRBJ2-7, with TRBD2 matching 8 bases. With 5 bases clipped from V and 5 bases from J, the junction kept 11 bases outside the gene matches. The germline gives CDR1 MNHEY, CDR2 SVGEGT. The CDR3 is 15 amino acids. In DNA form, the CDR3 reads TGTGCCAGCAGTCCCAGTCAGCGGGGGTTCCACGAGCAGTACTTC. Translated: CASSPSQRGFHEQYF.

The chain couples TRBV3-1 (or the pseudogene TRBV3-2) to TRBJ2-7; 10 bases fit TRBD1. The trim removed 6 bases at V and 5 bases at J, leaving 10 bases unmatched. CDR1 and CDR2 from the germline V gene are LGHDT and YNNKEL (reference sequence). The CDR3 is 15 residues long. The CDR3 protein is CASSSPGTGVHEQYF. The CDR3 DNA is TGTGCCAGCAGTAGTCCCGGGACAGGGGTACACGAGCAGTACTTC.

The chain carries TRBV7-6 and TRBJ2-5; the D gene is possibly TRBD2 (5 bases). Looked up from germline, CDR1 is SGHVS and CDR2 is FNYEAQ. This CDR3 is 14 amino acids long. Deletions cut 1 base from V and 5 bases from J, with 11 bases between. In DNA, the CDR3 is TGTGCCAGCAGCTTAGTTAGTCGGGGTGAGACCCAGTACTTC. Amino acid sequence: CASSLVSRGETQYF.

The V call is TRBV15, the J call TRBJ2-5; a weak D match, TRBD2 (6 bases). The CDR3 runs to 15 residues. The germline V gene has CDR1 LNHNV and CDR2 YYDKDF (reference sequence). Trimming stripped 4 bases from V and 0 bases from J, with 12 bases between. CDR3 sequence: CATSIRDWYQETQYF. CDR3 sequence (DNA): TGTGCCACCAGCATCCGGGACTGGTACCAAGAGACCCAGTACTTC.

This chain connects TRBV28 to TRBJ1-3, with 7 bases fitting TRBD1. The CDR3 spans 16 residues. In germline, CDR1 is MDHEN, CDR2 SYDVKM. The J segment lost 0 bases and the V segment lost 6 bases, leaving 8 bases of the junction unmatched. The CDR3 is CASRAQGDGSGNTIYF. For the CDR3, the DNA is TGTGCCAGCAGGGCTCAGGGGGATGGCTCTGGAAACACCATATATTTT.

The rearrangement uses TRBV30 and TRBJ1-1; 10 nucleotides match TRBD1. Germline assignment: CDR1 GTSNPN and CDR2 SVGIG (reference sequence). With V trimmed by 3 bases and J by 0 bases, 7 bases remained unmatched. The CDR3 contains 16 residues. The CDR3 reads CAWRRRDRGVNTEAFF. The CDR3, as DNA: TGTGCCTGGAGGCGCCGGGACAGGGGAGTGAACACTGAAGCTTTCTTT.

This chain links TRBV7-6 with TRBJ2-1; tentative D call: TRBD1 (6 bases). Trimming took 2 bases from V and 5 from J, leaving 10 bases between them. The CDR3 contains 14 residues. CDR1 and CDR2 from the germline V gene are SGHVS and FNYEAQ. In DNA, the CDR3 is TGTGCCAGCAGCTTATCACAGGGTAACAATGAGCAGTTCTTC. This encodes CASSLSQGNNEQFF.

V gene TRBV29-1 combines with J gene TRBJ1-2, with TRBD1 matching 9 bases. The CDR3 loop spans 16 amino acids. V dropped 3 bases and J dropped 1; count of bases not matched to a gene: 9. Germline values: CDR1 SQVTM, CDR2 ANQGSEA. CDR3 protein: CSVDKKDRGINYGYTF. The CDR3 DNA follows: TGCAGCGTTGACAAGAAGGACAGGGGAATTAACTATGGCTACACCTTC.

The V gene is TRBV2, the J gene TRBJ1-6; 9 nucleotides match TRBD1. Trimming at V came to 4 bases and at J to 5 bases, leaving 9 bases not matched to a gene. The CDR3 has 17 amino acids. Per the germline V gene, CDR1 is SNHLY and CDR2 is FYNNEI. CDR3 amino acids: CASSADTGGANNSPLHF. The CDR3 DNA reads as TGTGCCAGCAGTGCCGATACAGGGGGCGCCAATAATTCACCCCTCCACTTT. The variable domain in full, completed from reference TRBV2 and TRBJ1-6, reads EPEVTQTPSHQVTQMGQEVILRCVPISNHLYFYWYRQILGQKVEFLVSFYNNEISEKSEIFDDQFSVERPDGSNFTLKIRSTKLEDSAMYFCASSADTGGANNSPLHFGNGTRLTVT.

Written as DNA, the CDR3 is TGTGCCAGCAGCGTAGAACAGCTCCAGCCCCAGCATTTT. Its protein product is CASSVEQLQPQHF. The gene calls are TRBV7-2 and TRBJ1-5; D call uncertain. V gave up 5 bases and J gave up 7 bases, with 12 bases separating them. This CDR3 has 13 residues. CDR1 is SGHTA, CDR2 FQGNSA, per germline.

The V gene is TRBV4-2, the J gene TRBJ1-1; 7 bases map to TRBD1. Germline lookup yields CDR1 LGHNA and CDR2 YNFKEQ. The CDR3 loop spans 15 amino acids. The ends lost 1 base at V and 2 bases at J; junction bases unmatched: 4. CDR3 loop: CASSQVRQGNTEAFF. The DNA for the CDR3 is TGTGCCAGCAGCCAAGTACGACAGGGTAACACTGAAGCTTTCTTT.

This clone has a single count. The chain carries TRBV6-6 and TRBJ2-5; D perhaps matches TRBD2 (5 bases). V dropped 7 bases and J dropped 5 bases, with 17 bases sitting between them. Germline CDR1 MNHNY, CDR2 SVGAGI (reference sequence). The CDR3 consists of 14 residues. The CDR3 here is CASTLKASYETQYF. The CDR3 nucleotides are TGTGCCAGCACCCTAAAAGCTAGCTACGAGACCCAGTACTTC.

V gene TRBV6-5 combines with J gene TRBJ1-4; D might be TRBD1 (5 bases). This CDR3 has 12 amino acids. V lost 6 bases and J lost 3, with 5 bases in between. Per the germline V gene, CDR1 is MNHEY and CDR2 is SVGAGI. CDR3 amino acids: CASRTANEKLFF. CDR3 sequence (DNA): TGTGCCAGCAGGACAGCTAATGAAAAACTGTTTTTT.

This sequence joins TRBV29-1 and TRBJ1-1; possibly TRBD1 for D (5 bases). Germline loops: CDR1 SQVTM, CDR2 ANQGSEA. V was clipped by 5 bases and J by 1 base, with 5 bases between them. This CDR3 is built from 11 residues. The CDR3 loop is CSVQGNTEAFF. The CDR3 DNA is TGCAGCGTTCAGGGGAACACTGAAGCTTTCTTT. The complete variable domain, with remaining parts taken from reference TRBV29-1 and TRBJ1-1, reads SAVISQKPSRDICQRGTSLTIQCQVDSQVTMMFWYRQQPGQSLTLIATANQGSEATYESGFVIDKFPISRPNLTFSTLTVSNMSPEDSSIYLCSVQGNTEAFFGQGTRLTVV.

V and J are TRBV5-6 and TRBJ2-7, with 14 nucleotides matching TRBD2. The length of the CDR3 is 14 residues. CDR1 is SGHDT, CDR2 YYEEEE, per germline. J lost 12 bases, V lost 4 bases, and 9 bases had no gene match. CDR3 nucleotide sequence: TGTGCCAGCAGCCCGGGACTAGCGGGGGCCCTAGCGTACTTC. It translates to CASSPGLAGALAYF.

The chain has TRBV5-6 and TRBJ1-3; D is perhaps TRBD1 (5 bases). CDR1 is SGHDT, CDR2 YYEEEE, per germline. There are 12 residues in the CDR3. V lost 3 bases to trimming and J lost 6 bases, with 7 bases between them. CDR3 protein: CASSSGVNTIYF. As DNA, the CDR3 is TGTGCCAGCAGCTCGGGGGTAAACACCATATATTTT.

The V call is TRBV20-1, the J call TRBJ2-1, with TRBD2 matching 15 bases. The CDR3 loop spans 16 amino acids. Trimming cost V 3 bases and J 4 bases; bases outside gene matches: 4. CDR1 and CDR2 from the germline V gene are DFQATT and SNEGSKA (reference sequence). The CDR3 here is CSASGLAGGPYNEQFF. The CDR3 DNA reads as TGCAGTGCTAGTGGACTAGCGGGGGGGCCTTACAATGAGCAGTTCTTC.

The V call is TRBV19, the J call TRBJ1-1; D is ambiguous. From germline, CDR1 is LNHDA and CDR2 SQIVND (reference sequence). This CDR3 has 13 residues. V dropped 2 bases and J dropped 10 bases, with 14 bases sitting between them. CDR3 region: CASSITTTRGAFF. The DNA of the CDR3 is TGTGCCAGTAGTATAACTACCACCCGGGGAGCTTTCTTT.

Of note for this clone: Other DNA sequences in the sample encode the same CDR3. This rearrangement joins TRBV5-1 to TRBJ1-1; D uncertain. The ends were cut back, 0 bases at V and 0 bases at J, with 6 bases in the middle. The CDR3 is 14 amino acids. Per the germline V gene, CDR1 is SGHRS and CDR2 is YFSETQ. The CDR3 sequence is CASSLGQVNTEAFF. The CDR3 DNA reads TGCGCCAGCAGCTTGGGCCAGGTGAACACTGAAGCTTTCTTT.

The rearrangement links TRBV19 to TRBJ1-1; 8 bases are a match to TRBD1. V trimming: 6 bases; J trimming: 4 bases; junction bases outside the gene matches: 4. The CDR3 length is 13 residues. Per the germline V gene, CDR1 is LNHDA and CDR2 is SQIVND (reference sequence). CDR3 DNA: TGTGCCAGTAGGCAGGGGGCCGTCACTGAAGCTTTCTTT. Its protein is CASRQGAVTEAFF. The variable domain in full, completed from reference TRBV19 and TRBJ1-1, reads DGGITQSPKYLFRKEGQNVTLSCEQNLNHDAMYWYRQDPGQGLRLIYYSQIVNDFQKGDIAEGYSVSREKKESFPLTVTSAQKNPTAFYLCASRQGAVTEAFFGQGTRLTVV.

This clone showed up just once. In the same sample, other DNA sequences code for this CDR3. The rearrangement joins TRBV9 to TRBJ1-4; D remains unclear. The CDR3 extends over 14 amino acids. The V gene's germline CDR1 is SGDLS and CDR2 YYNGEE. Trimming stripped 1 base from V and 4 bases from J, with 8 bases between. For the CDR3, the DNA is TGTGCCAGCAGCGTATCAGGTGGTAATGAAAAACTGTTTTTT. Translated, it gives CASSVSGGNEKLFF.